This T cell receptor beta chain emerged from a study of T cells in Graves' hyperthyroidism and ophthalmopathy. TCR beta CDR3 regions were amplified from RNA transcripts. An initial round of RT-PCR targeting the TCR CDR3 relied on the HTBI primer set. MiXCR, run by TCRdb on the multiplex PCR reads, gives a single entry per CDR3 protein. The table records 300,000 to 450,000 distinct CDR3 sequences, more than 20% of them present only once. This CDR3 comprises 16 residues. Per the germline V gene, CDR1 is KGHDR and CDR2 is SFDVKD. The junction had 8 bases not matched to a gene; V was cut back by 3 bases and J by 4 bases. This clonotype was observed once.

The sequenced material came from blood. J is TRBJ2-3 and V is TRBV24-1, with 8 bases identical to TRBD2. This TCR was recovered from a man in his fifties or sixties with Graves' hyperthyroidism. Written as DNA, the CDR3 is TGTGCCACCAGTGATCCCGCCAGCGGGAGTTCAGATACGCAGTATTTT. Its protein is CATSDPASGSSDTQYF.